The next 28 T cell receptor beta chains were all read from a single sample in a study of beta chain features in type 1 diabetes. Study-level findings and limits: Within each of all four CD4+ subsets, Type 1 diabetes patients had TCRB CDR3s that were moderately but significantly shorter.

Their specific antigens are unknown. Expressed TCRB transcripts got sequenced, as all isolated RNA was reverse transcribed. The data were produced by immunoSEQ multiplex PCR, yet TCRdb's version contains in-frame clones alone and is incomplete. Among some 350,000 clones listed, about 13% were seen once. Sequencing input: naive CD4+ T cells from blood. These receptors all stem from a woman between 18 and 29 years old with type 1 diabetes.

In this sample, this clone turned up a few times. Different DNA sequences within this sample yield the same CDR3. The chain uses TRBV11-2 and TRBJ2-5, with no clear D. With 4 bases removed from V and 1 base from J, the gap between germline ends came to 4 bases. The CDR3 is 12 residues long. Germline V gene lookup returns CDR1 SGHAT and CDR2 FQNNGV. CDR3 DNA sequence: TGTGCCAGCAGCTCCTCCCAAGAGACCCAGTACTTC. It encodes CASSSSQETQYF. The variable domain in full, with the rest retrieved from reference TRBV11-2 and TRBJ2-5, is EAGVAQSPRYKIIEKRQSVAFWCNPISGHATLYWYQQILGQGPKLLIQFQNNGVVDDSQLPKDRFSAERLKGVDSTLKIQPAKLEDSAVYLCASSSSQETQYFGPGTRLLVL.

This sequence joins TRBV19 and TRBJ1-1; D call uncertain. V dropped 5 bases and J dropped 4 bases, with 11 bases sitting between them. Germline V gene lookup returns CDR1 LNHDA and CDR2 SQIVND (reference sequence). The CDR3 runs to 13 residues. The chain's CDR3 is CASSSQILTEAFF. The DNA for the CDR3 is TGTGCCAGTAGTTCACAGATCCTCACTGAAGCTTTCTTT.

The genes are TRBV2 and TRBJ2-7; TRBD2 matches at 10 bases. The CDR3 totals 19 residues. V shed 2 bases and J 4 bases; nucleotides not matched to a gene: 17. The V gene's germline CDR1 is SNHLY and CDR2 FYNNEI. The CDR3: CASSERVSGRTRRLYEQYF. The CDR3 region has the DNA TGTGCCAGCAGTGAAAGGGTTAGCGGGAGGACCCGACGCTTGTACGAGCAGTACTTC.

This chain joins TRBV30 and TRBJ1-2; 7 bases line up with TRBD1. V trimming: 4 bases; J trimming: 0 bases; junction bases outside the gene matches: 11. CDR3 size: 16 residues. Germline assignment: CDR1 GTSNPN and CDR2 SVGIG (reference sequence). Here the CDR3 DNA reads TGTGCCTGGACTCTAGGGGACAGTTTAGCTAACTATGGCTACACCTTC. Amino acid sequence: CAWTLGDSLANYGYTF.

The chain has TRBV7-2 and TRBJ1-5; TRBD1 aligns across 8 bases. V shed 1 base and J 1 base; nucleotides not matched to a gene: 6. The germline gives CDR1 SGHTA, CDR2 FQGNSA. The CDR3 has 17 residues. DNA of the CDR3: TGTGCCAGCAGCTTAGGGACAGGGAGGATGAGCAATCAGCCCCAGCATTTT. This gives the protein CASSLGTGRMSNQPQHF.

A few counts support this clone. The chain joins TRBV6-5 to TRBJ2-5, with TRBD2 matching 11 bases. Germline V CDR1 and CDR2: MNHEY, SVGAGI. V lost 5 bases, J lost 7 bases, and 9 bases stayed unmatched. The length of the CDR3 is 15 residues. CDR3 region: CASSQLAGVGGTQYF. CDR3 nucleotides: TGTGCCAGCAGTCAACTAGCGGGAGTCGGAGGGACCCAGTACTTC.

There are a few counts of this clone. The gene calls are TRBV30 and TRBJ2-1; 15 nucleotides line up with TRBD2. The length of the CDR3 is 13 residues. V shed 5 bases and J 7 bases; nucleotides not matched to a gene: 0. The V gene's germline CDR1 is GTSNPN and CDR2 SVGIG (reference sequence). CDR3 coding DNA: TGTGCCTGGGGACTAGCGGGAGGGAATGAGCAGTTCTTC. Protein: CAWGLAGGNEQFF.

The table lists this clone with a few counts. This CDR3 reads CASSEAGTGGTGELFF. Written as DNA, the CDR3 is TGTGCCAGCAGTGAAGCGGGGACAGGGGGCACCGGGGAGCTGTTTTTT. The chain has TRBV2 and TRBJ2-2; the match to TRBD1 covers 11 bases. J gave up 4 bases and V 0 bases, and 1 base lay outside the gene matches. The germline CDR1 and CDR2 sequences are SNHLY and FYNNEI. The CDR3 is made up of 16 amino acids. Full variable domain (outside the CDR3, taken from reference TRBV2 and TRBJ2-2): EPEVTQTPSHQVTQMGQEVILRCVPISNHLYFYWYRQILGQKVEFLVSFYNNEISEKSEIFDDQFSVERPDGSNFTLKIRSTKLEDSAMYFCASSEAGTGGTGELFFGEGSRLTVL.

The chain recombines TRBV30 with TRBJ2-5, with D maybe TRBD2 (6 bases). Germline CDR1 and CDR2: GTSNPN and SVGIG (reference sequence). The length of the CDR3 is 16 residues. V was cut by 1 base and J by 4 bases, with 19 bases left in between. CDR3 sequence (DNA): TGTGCCTGGAGTGCTGGCTCCCTTGGAGCGGGAGAGACCCAGTACTTC. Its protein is CAWSAGSLGAGETQYF.

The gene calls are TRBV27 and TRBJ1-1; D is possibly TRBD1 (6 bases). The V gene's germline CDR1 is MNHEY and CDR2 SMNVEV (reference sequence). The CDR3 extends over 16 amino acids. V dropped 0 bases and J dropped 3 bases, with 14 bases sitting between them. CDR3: CASSLSSEGGDTEAFF. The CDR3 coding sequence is TGTGCCAGCAGTTTATCCTCCGAGGGGGGGGACACTGAAGCTTTCTTT.

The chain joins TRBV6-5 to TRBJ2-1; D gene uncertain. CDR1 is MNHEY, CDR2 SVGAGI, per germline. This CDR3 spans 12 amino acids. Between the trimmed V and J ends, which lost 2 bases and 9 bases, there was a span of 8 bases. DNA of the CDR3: TGTGCCAGCAGTTACCCGAACGGTGAGCAGTTCTTC. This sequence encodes CASSYPNGEQFF.

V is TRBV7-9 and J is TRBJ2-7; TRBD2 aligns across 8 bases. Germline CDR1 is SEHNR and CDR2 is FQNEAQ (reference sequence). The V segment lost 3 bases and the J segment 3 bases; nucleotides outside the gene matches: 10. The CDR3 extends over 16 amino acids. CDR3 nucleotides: TGTGCCAGCAGCTTGGGGCTAGCGGGTCGCTACTACGAGCAGTACTTC. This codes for CASSLGLAGRYYEQYF.

CDR3 residues: CASSVSGGSNYGYTF. The CDR3 DNA sequence: TGTGCCAGCAGCGTAAGCGGGGGCTCCAACTATGGCTACACCTTC. V usage is TRBV9 and J usage is TRBJ1-2; D possibly corresponds to TRBD1 (6 bases). There are 15 residues in the CDR3. Trimming pared 1 base from V and 2 bases from J, leaving 12 bases between. Germline V gene lookup returns CDR1 SGDLS and CDR2 YYNGEE.

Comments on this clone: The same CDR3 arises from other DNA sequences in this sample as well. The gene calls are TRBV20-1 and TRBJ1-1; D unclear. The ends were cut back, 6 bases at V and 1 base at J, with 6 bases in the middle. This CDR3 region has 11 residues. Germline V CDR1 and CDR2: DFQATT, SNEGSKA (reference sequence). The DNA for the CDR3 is TGCAGTGCCCCAGGGAACACTGAAGCTTTCTTT. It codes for CSAPGNTEAFF.

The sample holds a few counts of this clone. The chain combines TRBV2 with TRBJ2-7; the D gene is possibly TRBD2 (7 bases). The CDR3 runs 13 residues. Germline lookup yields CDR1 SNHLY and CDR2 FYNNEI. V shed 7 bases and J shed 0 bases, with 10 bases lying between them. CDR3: CASKRDTSYEQYF. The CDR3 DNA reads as TGTGCCAGCAAGCGGGACACCTCCTACGAGCAGTACTTC.

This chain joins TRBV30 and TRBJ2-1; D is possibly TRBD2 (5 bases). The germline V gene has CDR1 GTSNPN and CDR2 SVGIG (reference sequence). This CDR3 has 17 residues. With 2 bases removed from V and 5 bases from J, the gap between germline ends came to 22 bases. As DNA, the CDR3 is TGTGCCTGGAGTCCCTCCGTTGGGAGTATAAGCGACAATGAGCAGTTCTTC. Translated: CAWSPSVGSISDNEQFF.

The CDR3 reads CASSPPAGGVDTQYF. The CDR3 coding sequence is TGTGCCAGCTCACCACCTGCGGGAGGGGTAGATACGCAGTATTTT. The V and J genes are TRBV18 and TRBJ2-3; 9 bases map to TRBD2. The CDR3 extends over 15 amino acids. The V gene end was trimmed by 0 bases and the J gene end by 5 bases; junction bases not matched to a gene: 3. In germline, CDR1 is KGHSH, CDR2 LQKENI. The full variable domain, its missing parts supplied by reference TRBV18 and TRBJ2-3, is NAGVMQNPRHLVRRRGQEARLRCSPMKGHSHVYWYRQLPEEGLKFMVYLQKENIIDESGMPKERFSAEFPKEGPSILRIQQVVRGDSAAYFCASSPPAGGVDTQYFGPGTRLTVL.

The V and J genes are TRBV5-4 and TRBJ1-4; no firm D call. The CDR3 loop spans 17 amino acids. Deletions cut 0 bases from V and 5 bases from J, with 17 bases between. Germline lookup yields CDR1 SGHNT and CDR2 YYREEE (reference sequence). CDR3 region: CASSLAFGSAENEKLFF. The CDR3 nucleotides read TGTGCCAGCAGCTTGGCCTTCGGGTCCGCTGAAAATGAAAAACTGTTTTTT. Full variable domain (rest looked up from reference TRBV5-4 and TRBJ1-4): ETGVTQSPTHLIKTRGQQVTLRCSSQSGHNTVSWYQQALGQGPQFIFQYYREEENGRGNFPPRFSGLQFPNYSSELNVNALELDDSALYLCASSLAFGSAENEKLFFGSGTQLSVL.

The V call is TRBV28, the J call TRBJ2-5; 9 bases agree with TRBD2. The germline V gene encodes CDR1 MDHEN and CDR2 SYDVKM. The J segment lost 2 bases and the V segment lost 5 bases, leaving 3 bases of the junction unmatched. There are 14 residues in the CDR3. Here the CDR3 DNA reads TGTGCCAGCAGTGCCGCGGGGGGGCAAGAGACCCAGTACTTC. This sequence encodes CASSAAGGQETQYF.

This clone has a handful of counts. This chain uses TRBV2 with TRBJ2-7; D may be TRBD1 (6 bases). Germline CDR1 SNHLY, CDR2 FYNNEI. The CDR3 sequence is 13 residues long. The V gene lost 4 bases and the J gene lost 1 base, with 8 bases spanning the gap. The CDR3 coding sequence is TGTGCCAGCAGTGGGACAGCTTCCTACGAGCAGTACTTC. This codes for CASSGTASYEQYF.

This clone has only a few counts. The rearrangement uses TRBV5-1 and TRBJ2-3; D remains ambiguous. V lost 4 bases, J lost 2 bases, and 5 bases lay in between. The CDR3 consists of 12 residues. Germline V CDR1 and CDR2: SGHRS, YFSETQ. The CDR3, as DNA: TGCGCCAGCAGCGAAGCCACAGATACGCAGTATTTT. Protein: CASSEATDTQYF.

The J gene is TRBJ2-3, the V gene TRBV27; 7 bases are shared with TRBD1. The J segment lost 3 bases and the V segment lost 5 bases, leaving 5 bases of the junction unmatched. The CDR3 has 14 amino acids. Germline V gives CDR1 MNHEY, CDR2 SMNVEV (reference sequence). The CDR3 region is CASSRDRATDTQYF. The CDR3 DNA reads TGTGCCAGCAGTCGCGACAGGGCTACAGATACGCAGTATTTT.

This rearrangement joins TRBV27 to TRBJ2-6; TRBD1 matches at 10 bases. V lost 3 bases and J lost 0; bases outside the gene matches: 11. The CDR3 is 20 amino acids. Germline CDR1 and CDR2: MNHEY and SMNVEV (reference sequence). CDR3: CASSLRSPGQGYSGANVLTF. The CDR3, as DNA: TGTGCCAGCAGTTTGCGATCCCCGGGACAGGGGTACTCTGGGGCCAACGTCCTGACTTTC. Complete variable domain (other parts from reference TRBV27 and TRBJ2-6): EAQVTQNPRYLITVTGKKLTVTCSQNMNHEYMSWYRQDPGLGLRQIYYSMNVEVTDKGDVPEGYKVSRKEKRNFPLILESPSPNQTSLYFCASSLRSPGQGYSGANVLTFGAGSRLTVL.

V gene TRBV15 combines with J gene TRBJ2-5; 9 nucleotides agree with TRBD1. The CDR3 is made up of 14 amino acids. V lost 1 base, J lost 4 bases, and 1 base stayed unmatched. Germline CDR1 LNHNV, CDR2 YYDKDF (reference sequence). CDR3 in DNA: TGTGCCACCAGCAGAGTGACAGGGGGAGAGACCCAGTACTTC. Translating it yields CATSRVTGGETQYF.

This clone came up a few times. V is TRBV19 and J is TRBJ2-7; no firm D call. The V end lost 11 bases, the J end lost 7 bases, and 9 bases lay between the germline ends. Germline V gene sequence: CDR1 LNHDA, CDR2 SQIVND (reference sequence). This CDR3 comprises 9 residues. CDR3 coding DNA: TGTGCCTTTCACAGAGAGCAGTACGTC. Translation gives CAFHREQYV.

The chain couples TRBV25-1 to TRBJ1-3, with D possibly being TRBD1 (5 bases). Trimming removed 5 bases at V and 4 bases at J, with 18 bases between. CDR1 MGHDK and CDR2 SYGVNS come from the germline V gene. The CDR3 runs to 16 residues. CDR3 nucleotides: TGTGCCAGCAGTCAGGAGGGGCGACTGGGAGGAAACACCATATATTTT. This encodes CASSQEGRLGGNTIYF.

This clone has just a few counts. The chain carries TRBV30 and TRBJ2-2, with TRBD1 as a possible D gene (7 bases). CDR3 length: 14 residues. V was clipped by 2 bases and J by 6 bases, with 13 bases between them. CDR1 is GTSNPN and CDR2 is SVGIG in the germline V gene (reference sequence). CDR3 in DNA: TGTGCCTGGAGTTGGAGGGGGCTGTCCGGGGAGCTGTTTTTT. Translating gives CAWSWRGLSGELFF.

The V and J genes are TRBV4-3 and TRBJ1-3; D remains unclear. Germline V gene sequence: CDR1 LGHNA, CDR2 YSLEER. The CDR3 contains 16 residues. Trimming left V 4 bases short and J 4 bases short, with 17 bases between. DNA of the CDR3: TGCGCCAGCAGCCTACGGTGGGAGAGCAAAGGAAACACCATATATTTT. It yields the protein CASSLRWESKGNTIYF.